The 19 T cell receptor beta chains given below trace back to one sample, sequenced in a study of blood T cell repertoires in COVID-19. Profiled with immunoSEQ multiplex PCR; TCRdb holds only in-frame clones, not every one. The profile shows 230,000 or so clones, 80% to 85% of them singletons. Sequenced material: peripheral blood. The source of these receptors is a man aged 45 to 65 with active or convalescent COVID-19.

This chain joins TRBV11-3 and TRBJ2-2; 12 bases map to TRBD1. CDR1 is SGHNT and CDR2 is YENEEA in the germline V gene. The CDR3 runs to 19 residues. With 5 bases clipped from V and 0 bases from J, the junction kept 10 bases outside the gene matches. The CDR3 is CASSPGQGAATANTGELFF. The CDR3 DNA sequence: TGTGCCAGCAGCCCGGGACAGGGGGCCGCGACCGCGAACACCGGGGAGCTGTTTTTT.

The genes are TRBV24-1 and TRBJ2-1, with a tentative D call TRBD1 (6 bases). The CDR3 is 15 residues long. The ends were cut back, 2 bases at V and 2 bases at J, with 9 bases in the middle. Germline CDR1 and CDR2: KGHDR and SFDVKD. The CDR3 nucleotides are TGTGCCACCAGTGATTCCGGGACACCCTACAATGAGCAGTTCTTC. The encoded protein is CATSDSGTPYNEQFF.

The J gene is TRBJ1-2, the V gene TRBV20-1; D perhaps matches TRBD1 (5 bases). The length of the CDR3 is 11 residues. Germline V gene data show CDR1 as DFQATT and CDR2 as SNEGSKA (reference sequence). V dropped 5 bases and J dropped 5 bases, with 9 bases sitting between them. The CDR3 sequence is CSAAGTYGYTF. CDR3 nucleotides: TGCAGTGCTGCAGGGACTTATGGCTACACCTTC.

The chain couples TRBV7-3 to TRBJ2-7, with 10 bases that match TRBD2. The CDR3 consists of 15 residues. The ends lost 5 bases at V and 1 base at J; junction bases unmatched: 5. CDR1 is SGHTA and CDR2 is FQGTGA in the germline V gene. CDR3 protein: CASSLNSGGSYEQYF. The CDR3 bases are TGTGCCAGCAGCCTGAATAGCGGGGGGTCCTACGAGCAGTACTTC.

The rearrangement links TRBV10-3 to TRBJ1-1; 7 nucleotides align to TRBD1. Per the germline V gene, CDR1 is ENHRY and CDR2 is SYGVKD. J was trimmed by 4 bases and V by 4 bases; bases with no gene match: 9. The CDR3 covers 15 residues. The CDR3 sequence is CAISGSTGESTEAFF. CDR3 sequence (DNA): TGTGCCATCAGTGGTTCCACAGGGGAGAGCACTGAAGCTTTCTTT.

This chain links TRBV1 with TRBJ1-2. TRBV1 is reported as a pseudogene. The CDR3 length is 13 residues. The CDR3 loop is CTSSHRFNYGYTF. The CDR3, as DNA: TGCACCAGCAGCCACCGTTTCAACTATGGCTACACCTTC.

The V call is TRBV6-5, the J call TRBJ2-7; D is possibly TRBD1 (6 bases). The CDR3 extends over 14 amino acids. Germline V CDR1 and CDR2: MNHEY, SVGAGI. The germline V and J ends were trimmed by 2 bases and 4 bases, with 12 bases remaining between them. The DNA of the CDR3 is TGTGCCAGCAGTTACGGGCAGGGGCAGTACGAGCAGTACTTC. It is translated as CASSYGQGQYEQYF.

The V call is TRBV18, the J call TRBJ2-2, with D maybe TRBD1 (6 bases). CDR3 length equals 15 residues. CDR1 and CDR2 (germline): KGHSH, LQKENI. V was cut by 3 bases and J by 4 bases, with 12 bases left in between. The chain's CDR3 is CASSPTGHGTGELFF. In nucleotides, the CDR3 is TGTGCCAGCTCACCTACAGGGCACGGCACCGGGGAGCTGTTTTTT. The full variable domain, in which reference TRBV18 and TRBJ2-2 provide the parts outside the CDR3, is NAGVMQNPRHLVRRRGQEARLRCSPMKGHSHVYWYRQLPEEGLKFMVYLQKENIIDESGMPKERFSAEFPKEGPSILRIQQVVRGDSAAYFCASSPTGHGTGELFFGEGSRLTVL.

The chain has TRBV19 and TRBJ1-2, with D unresolved. The V gene's germline CDR1 is LNHDA and CDR2 SQIVND (reference sequence). The V end lost 3 bases, the J end lost 2 bases, and 13 bases lay between the germline ends. This CDR3 is 15 amino acids long. DNA of the CDR3: TGTGCCAGTAGTATCACCCTGGGCACAAACTATGGCTACACCTTC. It specifies CASSITLGTNYGYTF.

The sample holds a few counts of this clone. For the CDR3, the DNA is TGTGCCACCAGCAGAGATCTGGAGGGCTTTGGCTACACCTTC. It codes for CATSRDLEGFGYTF. The chain has TRBV15 and TRBJ1-2; no clear D. The CDR3 extends over 14 amino acids. Germline-derived CDR1 and CDR2 are LNHNV and YYDKDF (reference sequence). V was clipped by 0 bases and J by 7 bases, with 12 bases between them.

V gene TRBV25-1 combines with J gene TRBJ1-1, with TRBD1 identical over 8 bases. V was pared by 8 bases and J by 1 base, with 3 bases of the junction left unmatched. The CDR3 is 13 residues long. Looked up from germline, CDR1 is MGHDK and CDR2 is SYGVNS. This chain's CDR3 is CASRDRTNTEAFF. The CDR3 DNA is TGTGCCAGCCGGGACAGGACGAACACTGAAGCTTTCTTT.

This rearrangement joins TRBV7-3 to TRBJ1-2; no clear D gene. The V gene lost 5 bases and the J gene lost 0 bases, with 16 bases spanning the gap. The CDR3 spans 16 residues. Germline V lookup: CDR1 SGHTA, CDR2 FQGTGA. This CDR3 is CASSPGGLGANYGYTF. DNA for the CDR3: TGTGCCAGCAGCCCCGGAGGACTCGGGGCTAACTATGGCTACACCTTC.

The chain uses TRBV9 and TRBJ1-2, with D possibly matching TRBD1 (6 bases). Per germline, CDR1 SGDLS and CDR2 YYNGEE. V was pared by 5 bases and J by 7 bases, with 15 bases between. This CDR3 is 13 amino acids long. The chain's CDR3 is CASSVTGLSGYTF. The DNA of the CDR3 is TGTGCCAGCAGTGTTACAGGGTTGTCTGGCTACACCTTC.

The chain has TRBV27 and TRBJ2-3, with TRBD2 matching over 12 bases. V trimming: 4 bases; J trimming: 5 bases; junction bases outside the gene matches: 4. CDR1 is MNHEY and CDR2 is SMNVEV in the germline V gene (reference sequence). The CDR3 is 15 amino acids. CDR3 region: CASSSSGGGLDTQYF. CDR3 coding DNA: TGTGCCAGCAGTTCTAGCGGGGGGGGTTTAGATACGCAGTATTTT.

The gene calls are TRBV28 and TRBJ1-1; D gene uncertain. Trimming took 7 bases from V and 0 from J, leaving 3 bases between them. Germline CDR1 reads MDHEN; CDR2 reads SYDVKM. This CDR3 spans 11 amino acids. The CDR3 DNA reads TGTGCCAGCACCTTGAACACTGAAGCTTTCTTT. Protein: CASTLNTEAFF.

The V gene is TRBV9, the J gene TRBJ1-5; 8 bases fit TRBD1. The germline V gene encodes CDR1 SGDLS and CDR2 YYNGEE. The CDR3 contains 15 residues. Germline trimming cut 4 bases from V and 1 base from J; bases unmatched to any gene: 4. The CDR3 DNA sequence: TGTGCCAGCAGCAAGGGACAGGACAGCAATCAGCCCCAGCATTTT. As protein: CASSKGQDSNQPQHF.

The chain employs TRBV5-1 and TRBJ2-5, with 7 bases aligning to TRBD2. The CDR3 spans 17 residues. Germline trimming cut 0 bases from V and 2 bases from J; bases unmatched to any gene: 10. CDR1 is SGHRS, CDR2 YFSETQ, per germline. CDR3 in amino acids: CASSLVAGRGGQETQYF. The CDR3 coding sequence is TGCGCCAGCAGCTTGGTTGCAGGGCGGGGAGGGCAAGAGACCCAGTACTTC.

This clone has only one observation. The chain combines TRBV11-2 with TRBJ2-1, with D tentatively TRBD2 (6 bases). V was clipped by 1 base and J by 7 bases, with 20 bases between them. From germline, CDR1 is SGHAT and CDR2 FQNNGV. The CDR3 has 17 residues. The CDR3 nucleotides are TGTGCCAGCAGCTTAGGCGCCTCGGCGGGGCTCTGGAATGAGCAGTTCTTC. Its protein is CASSLGASAGLWNEQFF.

The chain employs TRBV3-1 (or the pseudogene TRBV3-2) and TRBJ1-4; D gene uncertain. Germline assignment: CDR1 LGHDT and CDR2 YNNKEL (reference sequence). The V end was cut by 1 base, the J end by 7 bases, with 13 bases between. The CDR3 contains 15 residues. This CDR3 is CASSQGGQLGEKLFF. Written as DNA, the CDR3 is TGTGCCAGCAGCCAAGGAGGGCAGTTAGGTGAAAAACTGTTTTTT.